Following are 20 T cell receptor beta chains from one sample sequenced in a study of T cell responses to AZD1222 COVID-19 vaccine. Clones were read by immunoSEQ multiplex PCR, and TCRdb kept only the in-frame ones, dropping some. Among more than 150,000 clones listed, over 80% were seen once. Source: peripheral blood, taken on day 0 of AZD1222 vaccination. The receptors originated from an adult in good health.

This chain connects TRBV18 to TRBJ1-1; 9 nucleotides agree with TRBD1. Trimming at V came to 3 bases and at J to 0 bases, leaving 5 bases not matched to a gene. The CDR3 has 16 amino acids. CDR1 is KGHSH and CDR2 is LQKENI in the germline V gene. The CDR3 region has the DNA TGTGCCAGCTCACCCTCGGGACAGGGAATGAACACTGAAGCTTTCTTT. Its translation: CASSPSGQGMNTEAFF.

This rearrangement joins TRBV5-1 to TRBJ2-1; D is uncertain. The CDR3 spans 15 residues. The V gene lost 0 bases and the J gene lost 9 bases, with 16 bases spanning the gap. Looked up from germline, CDR1 is SGHRS and CDR2 is YFSETQ. The CDR3 is CASSLALGRAAEQFF. The CDR3 DNA sequence: TGCGCCAGCAGCTTGGCCTTAGGACGGGCGGCTGAGCAGTTCTTC.

The chain has TRBV11-3 and TRBJ2-1; 9 bases align to TRBD2. The CDR3 runs to 16 residues. CDR1 is SGHNT and CDR2 is YENEEA in the germline V gene. The J segment lost 4 bases and the V segment lost 5 bases, leaving 9 bases of the junction unmatched. CDR3 amino acids: CASSPRSLAGYNEQFF. The CDR3 DNA reads as TGTGCCAGCAGCCCAAGGTCCCTAGCGGGGTACAATGAGCAGTTCTTC.

This clone appeared once. The V gene is TRBV5-5, the J gene TRBJ2-1; a possible D gene is TRBD1 (6 bases). CDR1 is SGHKS, CDR2 YYEKEE, per germline (reference sequence). The germline V and J ends were trimmed by 5 bases and 7 bases, with 16 bases remaining between them. The CDR3 length is 14 residues. DNA for the CDR3: TGTGCCAGCAGTTCCAGGGGCTTTTTAAATGAGCAGTTCTTC. As protein: CASSSRGFLNEQFF. The full variable domain, with the rest looked up from reference TRBV5-5 and TRBJ2-1, is DAGVTQSPTHLIKTRGQQVTLRCSPISGHKSVSWYQQVLGQGPQFIFQYYEKEERGRGNFPDRFSARQFPNYSSELNVNALLLGDSALYLCASSSRGFLNEQFFGPGTRLTVL.

This rearrangement joins TRBV28 to TRBJ1-6; D is ambiguous. The CDR3 length is 15 residues. CDR1 is MDHEN, CDR2 SYDVKM, per germline. The V end was cut by 6 bases, the J end by 4 bases, with 13 bases between. CDR3 protein: CASRPAQPYNSPLHF. The CDR3 DNA is TGTGCCAGCAGGCCCGCCCAGCCTTATAATTCACCCCTCCACTTT.

This chain uses TRBV9 with TRBJ2-2; TRBD2 agrees at 14 bases. The germline CDR1 and CDR2 sequences are SGDLS and YYNGEE. CDR3 length equals 17 residues. After removal of 4 bases from V and 8 bases from J, the junction contained 10 bases not matched to a gene. The CDR3 region is CASSTTGTSGSSGELFF. CDR3 nucleotides: TGTGCCAGCAGCACTACCGGGACTAGCGGGAGTTCTGGGGAGCTGTTTTTT.

V gene TRBV5-4 combines with J gene TRBJ2-7; D not resolved. The CDR3 has 13 amino acids. Germline assignment: CDR1 SGHNT and CDR2 YYREEE (reference sequence). Trimming shortened V by 0 bases and J by 3 bases, and 7 bases separated the two germline ends. The CDR3 here is CASSLDGFYEQYF. The CDR3 bases are TGTGCCAGCAGCTTGGATGGCTTCTACGAGCAGTACTTC.

The gene calls are TRBV30 and TRBJ1-2; the match to TRBD1 covers 9 bases. This CDR3 has 12 amino acids. Germline CDR1 and CDR2: GTSNPN and SVGIG (reference sequence). Losses at the gene ends were 3 bases for V and 5 bases for J; bases not matched to a gene: 1. CDR3 loop: CAWSGTGYGYTF. CDR3 in DNA: TGTGCCTGGAGCGGGACAGGGTATGGCTACACCTTC.

The chain has TRBV15 and TRBJ2-5, with D perhaps TRBD1 or TRBD2 (7 bases each). From germline, CDR1 is LNHNV and CDR2 YYDKDF (reference sequence). There are 22 residues in the CDR3. V was shortened by 0 bases and J by 2 bases, with 31 bases between the two germline ends. The CDR3 DNA reads TGTGCCACCAGCAGAGATAGGGCCCCTAGTAGGGGGCAGGGGGGGCTACAAGAGACCCAGTACTTC. Its translation is CATSRDRAPSRGQGGLQETQYF.

The rearrangement joins TRBV7-6 to TRBJ2-3; 14 bases match TRBD2. Trimming removed 5 bases from V and 4 bases from J; junction bases left unmatched: 8. The CDR3 is made up of 17 amino acids. Germline CDR1 SGHVS, CDR2 FNYEAQ. CDR3 sequence: CASSRIRTSGRSDTQYF. In DNA, the CDR3 is TGTGCCAGCAGCCGCATTCGGACTAGCGGGAGGTCAGATACGCAGTATTTT.

The chain employs TRBV7-9 and TRBJ1-4, with 8 bases fitting TRBD1. This CDR3 comprises 16 residues. Germline CDR1 reads SEHNR; CDR2 reads FQNEAQ (reference sequence). V shed 4 bases and J 0 bases; nucleotides not matched to a gene: 4. The CDR3 loop is CASSSTQGATNEKLFF. Here the CDR3 DNA reads TGTGCCAGCAGCTCCACACAGGGGGCAACTAATGAAAAACTGTTTTTT. Full variable domain (rest looked up from reference TRBV7-9 and TRBJ1-4): DTGVSQNPRHKITKRGQNVTFRCDPISEHNRLYWYRQTLGQGPEFLTYFQNEAQLEKSRLLSDRFSAERPKGSFSTLEIQRTEQGDSAMYLCASSSTQGATNEKLFFGSGTQLSVL.

The rearrangement uses TRBV5-6 and TRBJ1-4; D unresolved. Trimming left V 3 bases short and J 4 bases short, with 13 bases between. The germline V gene has CDR1 SGHDT and CDR2 YYEEEE. This CDR3 spans 15 amino acids. The CDR3 loop is CASSSLGELNEKLFF. CDR3 coding DNA: TGTGCCAGCAGCTCACTCGGGGAGCTTAATGAAAAACTGTTTTTT.

The CDR3 region has the DNA TGCGCCAGCAGTGACCCTGGACAGGGCCGCTACGAGCAGTACTTC. Translated, it gives CASSDPGQGRYEQYF. This sequence joins TRBV10-2 and TRBJ2-7; 8 bases align to TRBD1. Looked up from germline, CDR1 is WSHSY and CDR2 is SAAADI. This CDR3 region has 15 residues. Trimming took 3 bases from V and 3 from J; bases not matched to a gene: 7.

The V and J genes are TRBV5-8 and TRBJ1-2; D is perhaps TRBD1 (6 bases). From germline, CDR1 is SGHTS and CDR2 YDEGEE. The CDR3 covers 13 residues. The V end lost 7 bases, the J end lost 3 bases, and 13 bases lay between the germline ends. The CDR3 here is CASARGADYGYTF. DNA of the CDR3: TGTGCCAGCGCCCGGGGGGCTGACTATGGCTACACCTTC.

The chain links TRBV7-3 to TRBJ2-2, with 9 bases lining up with TRBD2. The ends lost 0 bases at V and 5 bases at J; junction bases unmatched: 7. The CDR3 sequence is 17 residues long. Germline V CDR1 and CDR2: SGHTA, FQGTGA. CDR3 loop: CASSLTFGSGRTGELFF. The CDR3 coding sequence is TGTGCCAGCAGCTTAACGTTTGGTAGCGGGAGAACCGGGGAGCTGTTTTTT. Full variable domain (missing parts from reference TRBV7-3 and TRBJ2-2): GAGVSQTPSNKVTEKGKYVELRCDPISGHTALYWYRQSLGQGPEFLIYFQGTGAADDSGLPNDRFFAVRPEGSVSTLKIQRTERGDSAVYLCASSLTFGSGRTGELFFGEGSRLTVL.

The rearrangement links TRBV3-1 (or the pseudogene TRBV3-2) to TRBJ1-2; the D gene is possibly TRBD1 (5 bases). This CDR3 is built from 14 residues. Per germline, CDR1 LGHDT and CDR2 YNNKEL (reference sequence). Trimming shortened V by 3 bases and J by 7 bases, and 15 bases separated the two germline ends. DNA of the CDR3: TGTGCCAGCAGCCAGGGGGACCGAACAGCTGGCTACACCTTC. As protein: CASSQGDRTAGYTF.

V usage is TRBV27 and J usage is TRBJ2-3; D is perhaps TRBD1 or TRBD2 (5 bases each). V lost 1 base to trimming and J lost 6 bases, with 11 bases between them. Germline loops: CDR1 MNHEY, CDR2 SMNVEV (reference sequence). This CDR3 has 14 amino acids. CDR3 in DNA: TGTGCCAGCAGTTTATGGGACGGGGTGGATACGCAGTATTTT. This translates into CASSLWDGVDTQYF.

The gene calls are TRBV5-4 and TRBJ1-1; D is possibly TRBD1 (5 bases). Trimming removed 2 bases at V and 7 bases at J, with 15 bases between. This CDR3 comprises 14 residues. Per the germline V gene, CDR1 is SGHNT and CDR2 is YYREEE (reference sequence). The CDR3 bases are TGTGCCAGCAGCTTACCTAGCGGGGGAGGTGAAGCTTTCTTT. Its translation is CASSLPSGGGEAFF. The variable domain in full, completed from reference TRBV5-4 and TRBJ1-1, reads ETGVTQSPTHLIKTRGQQVTLRCSSQSGHNTVSWYQQALGQGPQFIFQYYREEENGRGNFPPRFSGLQFPNYSSELNVNALELDDSALYLCASSLPSGGGEAFFGQGTRLTVV.

The chain combines TRBV6-4 with TRBJ2-3; tentatively, D is TRBD1 (6 bases). V was clipped by 2 bases and J by 5 bases, with 14 bases between them. This CDR3 is built from 15 residues. The germline gives CDR1 MRHNA, CDR2 SNTAGT. The CDR3 sequence: CASSDRGGSGDTQYF. In DNA, the CDR3 is TGTGCCAGCAGTGACCGAGGGGGAAGCGGAGATACGCAGTATTTT.

The rearrangement uses TRBV7-2 and TRBJ1-3, with D perhaps matching TRBD1 (5 bases). CDR3 size: 16 residues. Germline-derived CDR1 and CDR2 are SGHTA and FQGNSA. V lost 2 bases and J lost 0, with 11 bases in between. CDR3 nucleotides: TGTGCCAGCAGCTTATTGGGGCGGGGCTCTGGAAACACCATATATTTT. This gives the protein CASSLLGRGSGNTIYF. Using reference TRBV7-2 and TRBJ1-3 for the parts outside the CDR3, the full variable domain is GAGVSQSPSNKVTEKGKDVELRCDPISGHTALYWYRQSLGQGLEFLIYFQGNSAPDKSGLPSDRFSAERTGGSVSTLTIQRTQQEDSAVYLCASSLLGRGSGNTIYFGEGSWLTVV.